This TCR beta chain was profiled in a study of T-cell memory formation after mild COVID-19. Looking at the study overall: Clusters were largely donor specific. Study findings and constraints: Nothing showed for sure that second-wave clones peaking on day 37 were SARS-CoV-2 specific.

TCRdb re-analysed the 5' RACE reads in MiXCR, keeping a single row per CDR3 protein. This table holds 400,000 to 550,000 distinct CDR3 sequences, 25% found once. This clonotype appeared a few times. As yet, its antigen is unknown. The sequence came from an adult woman who had mild COVID-19 (a few samples of this study predate the infection). Cell type and time point are not known. Sequenced sample: PBMCs or a T cell subset sorted from them (not recorded which).

The chain's CDR3 is CATSRDSQYEQYF. As DNA, the CDR3 is TGTGCCACCAGCAGAGATTCACAGTACGAGCAGTACTTC. The chain joins TRBV15 to TRBJ2-7; D is unresolved. The CDR3 contains 13 residues. CDR1 and CDR2 from the germline V gene are LNHNV and YYDKDF (reference sequence). V lost 0 bases and J lost 4, with 7 bases in between. Based on the CDR3 plus reference TRBV15 and TRBJ2-7, the full variable domain is DAMVIQNPRYQVTQFGKPVTLSCSQTLNHNVMYWYQQKSSQAPKLLFHYYDKDFNNEADTPDNFQSRRPNTSFCFLDIRSPGLGDTAMYLCATSRDSQYEQYFGPGTRLTVT.